This entry features one T cell receptor (beta chain) sequence. Its antigen has not been determined. Base qualities are not provided; no much larger clone lies one nucleotide away. The time point label corresponds to: about 28 days (+/-7) after the second vaccine dose. Because spike-specific TCR depth and breadth did not differ between the two schedules, AZD1222 recipients who got a second dose at roughly 4 weeks were pooled with those who got a second dose at roughly 12 weeks. The vaccinee samples were drawn from two UK trials, COV001 and COV002, one of which was a single-blind randomized controlled phase 2/3 trial testing AZD1222 (ChAdOx1 nCoV-19) in healthy adults. For TCRbeta chain sequencing, PBMC samples were collected from trial participants at day 0 and at day 28 after the second dose. The sample originates from a study of T cell responses to AZD1222 COVID-19 vaccine (dated by TCRdb to the early 2020s). About the full investigation: A total of about 240 trial participants underwent TCR sequencing, of whom about 210 received two doses of AZD1222 and about 26 received two doses of the MenACWY control vaccine. Trial participants were enrolled into age subgroups of 18-55, 56-69 and 70-plus years, which contained approximately 150, 28 and 58 TCR-sequenced participants, respectively. General conclusions and limits of the study: Reportedly, close to half of the unique spike-specific TCRs recognized epitopes lying outside the regions that are mutated in the B.1.351 and B.1.1.7 variants. Vaccine-associated CD4 TCRs spanned the whole spike protein, with dominant responses in regions 160-218 and 743-854. Spike-specific TCR breadth and depth rose significantly after two AZD1222 doses compared with day 0 and with MenACWY recipients. Conclusions about previously exposed vaccinees are limited, since just five or six AZD1222 recipients were seropositive for SARS-CoV-2 at baseline. Participants were mostly white British, with more females than males. The authors suggested clonal diversity may have been underestimated. In the small 56-69-year group, the increase in depth fell short of significance, most likely because of low power. Because no day 14 peak-response samples were available, the repertoires could be characterized only after the peak T cell response.

The CDR3 regions of human TCRbeta chains were analyzed by immunosequencing. Processing in the source paper ran as follows. Repertoire TCRs were checked for matches against a reference library of SARS-CoV-2-specific TCRs that had been generated using the MIRA antigen-specificity platform. Breadth was defined as the fraction of unique TCRs that were SARS-CoV-2-associated. Depth was defined as the fraction of total T cells that were SARS-CoV-2-associated. Using the MIRA data, every spike-specific TCR was mapped to the spike region that the TCR reacted to and assigned to either a CD4 or a CD8 class. Log10-transformed breadth and depth values were compared by one-way ANOVA with Sidak's multiple comparisons tests. TCRdb carries this immuneACCESS record with in-frame sequences only. Its versions omit some clonotypes, under half of them owing to an unresolved V gene in the studies checked, with the rest unexplained. D and trimming come from the DNA, and the V and J calls and clone size come from that table. Counted in this sample were about 56,000 clones; more than 75% of them appeared once. The top ten clonotypes cover roughly 5.1% of the sample.

For CDR1 and CDR2, the germline V gene (reference sequence) lists MNHEY and SMNVEV. Trimming takes 6 bases from V and 0 bases from J, and the germline ends sit 11 bases apart. From cysteine to phenylalanine, the CDR3 is 14 amino acids long. The CDR3 DNA has 42 bases and is translated from base 1. The sequenced sample was peripheral blood, obtained 28 days after the second AZD1222 dose. The V and J genes are TRBV27 and TRBJ1-2; no D gene is confidently identified. This TCR came from an adult who received the AZD1222 COVID-19 vaccine. At the DNA level, the sequence is TGTGCCAGCAGCTCGAGGGTTACTAACTATGGCTACACCTTC. This is translated as CASSSRVTNYGYTF.